Presented here are 7 T cell receptor beta chains from one specimen sequenced in a study of cytomegalovirus exposure and HLA in healthy donors. Amplification used 60 Vbeta primers and 13 Jbeta primers. The data were produced by immunoSEQ multiplex PCR, yet TCRdb's version contains in-frame clones alone and is incomplete. The table lists more than 80,000 clones, about four fifths of them singletons. Sequenced: PBMCs. The origin of the receptors is a woman between 65 and 79 years old in good health and CMV-seropositive.

V gene TRBV4-1 combines with J gene TRBJ2-7, with 9 bases identical to TRBD1. V dropped 0 bases and J dropped 1; count of bases not matched to a gene: 4. The germline CDR1 and CDR2 sequences are MGHRA and YSYEKL. This CDR3 contains 16 residues. CDR3 protein: CASSQDRTGVSYEQYF. The CDR3 DNA is TGCGCCAGCAGCCAAGATAGGACAGGGGTTTCCTACGAGCAGTACTTC.

V is TRBV27 and J is TRBJ2-2, with D uncertain. V lost 4 bases, J lost 2 bases, and 11 bases lay in between. The CDR3 extends over 15 amino acids. Germline V CDR1 and CDR2: MNHEY, SMNVEV (reference sequence). CDR3 region: CASSYTRINTGELFF. CDR3 DNA sequence: TGTGCCAGCAGTTACACCAGGATAAACACCGGGGAGCTGTTTTTT.

J is TRBJ2-7 and V is TRBV10-2; a weak D match, TRBD2 (6 bases). CDR1 and CDR2 from the germline V gene are WSHSY and SAAADI. The CDR3 has 14 residues. V lost 3 bases to trimming and J lost 5 bases, with 14 bases between them. The CDR3 sequence is CASSDSGGMDEQYF. DNA for the CDR3: TGCGCCAGCAGTGATAGTGGAGGGATGGACGAGCAGTACTTC.

The CDR3 here is CASSQSGTEGYNEQFF. The DNA for the CDR3 is TGCGCCAGCAGCCAGTCCGGGACAGAGGGATACAATGAGCAGTTCTTC. The chain is built from TRBV4-3 and TRBJ2-1; TRBD1 matches at 7 bases. Germline values: CDR1 LGHNA, CDR2 YSLEER. This CDR3 is built from 16 residues. V lost 3 bases to trimming and J lost 4 bases; unmatched junction nucleotides: 9.

The chain uses TRBV4-1 and TRBJ1-6; tentatively, D is TRBD1 (6 bases). CDR3 size: 18 residues. From germline, CDR1 is MGHRA and CDR2 YSYEKL. The V end lost 0 bases, the J end lost 3 bases, and 15 bases lay between the germline ends. CDR3 in amino acids: CASSQDEGGGLYNSPLHF. Here the CDR3 DNA reads TGCGCCAGCAGCCAAGATGAGGGGGGAGGGCTCTATAATTCACCCCTCCACTTT.

The J gene is TRBJ2-1, the V gene TRBV27, with a weak D call TRBD1 (6 bases). V was cut by 5 bases and J by 7 bases, with 12 bases left in between. The CDR3 length is 13 residues. Germline loops: CDR1 MNHEY, CDR2 SMNVEV (reference sequence). CDR3 protein: CASSIRGNNEQFF. The CDR3 DNA is TGTGCCAGCAGTATAAGGGGGAATAATGAGCAGTTCTTC.

Turning to this clone: The junction and the germline gene differ at one end; a read error may be behind it. The chain uses TRBV29-1 and TRBJ1-1; 11 bases align to TRBD1. This CDR3 comprises 16 residues. CDR1 is SQVTM and CDR2 is ANQGSEA in the germline V gene. CDR3 amino acids: CSVEGQGVTMNTEASF. Here the CDR3 DNA reads TGCAGCGTAGAGGGACAGGGGGTCACGATGAACACTGAAGCTTCCTTT.